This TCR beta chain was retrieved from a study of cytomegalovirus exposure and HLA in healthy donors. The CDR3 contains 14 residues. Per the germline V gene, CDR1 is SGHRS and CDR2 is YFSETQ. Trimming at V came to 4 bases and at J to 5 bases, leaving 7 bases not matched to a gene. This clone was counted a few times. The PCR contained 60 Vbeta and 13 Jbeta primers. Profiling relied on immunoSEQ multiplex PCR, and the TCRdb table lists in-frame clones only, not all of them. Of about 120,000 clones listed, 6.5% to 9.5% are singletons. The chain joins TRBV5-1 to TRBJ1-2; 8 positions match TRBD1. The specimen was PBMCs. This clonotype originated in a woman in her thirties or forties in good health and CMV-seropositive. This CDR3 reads CASSELTGDYGYTF. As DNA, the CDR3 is TGCGCCAGCAGCGAGCTGACAGGGGATTATGGCTACACCTTC.